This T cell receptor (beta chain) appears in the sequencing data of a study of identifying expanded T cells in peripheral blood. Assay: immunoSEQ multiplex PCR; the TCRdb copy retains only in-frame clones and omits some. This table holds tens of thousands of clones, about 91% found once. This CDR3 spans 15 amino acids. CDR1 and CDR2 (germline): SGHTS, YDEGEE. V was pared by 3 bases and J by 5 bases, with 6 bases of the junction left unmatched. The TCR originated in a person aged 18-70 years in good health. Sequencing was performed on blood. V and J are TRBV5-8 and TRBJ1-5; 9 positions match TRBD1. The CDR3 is CASSSTGGSYQPQHF. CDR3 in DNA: TGTGCCAGCAGCTCGACAGGGGGTTCTTATCAGCCCCAGCATTTT.